This entry concerns a single T cell receptor (beta chain). What it binds is not known. These data belong to a study of cytomegalovirus exposure and HLA in healthy donors. This CDR3 comprises 14 residues. Germline loops: CDR1 SGHRS, CDR2 YFSETQ. Trimming cost V 4 bases and J 4 bases; bases outside gene matches: 3. The study, taken as a whole, reports: An Asian-associated ancestry cluster reportedly showed fewer N-insertions than the roughly 700-donor mean in a later analysis. The study reported that TCR beta sequences accurately predicted HLA-A and HLA-B alleles in most subjects. In vitro confirmation showed three CMV-associated chains to be CMV antigen specific.

Primers for the PCR totalled 60 Vbeta and 13 Jbeta. The assay was immunoSEQ multiplex PCR, and TCRdb's table has in-frame clones only and misses some. In the table there are 95,000 to 150,000 clones, around 75% of which are singletons. This TCR was sampled from a young man in good health and CMV-seronegative. The specimen sequenced was PBMCs. The V gene is TRBV5-1, the J gene TRBJ2-7; 12 nucleotides match TRBD2. CDR3 sequence: CASSRTSGDYEQYF. The CDR3 region has the DNA TGCGCCAGCAGCCGGACTAGCGGGGATTACGAGCAGTACTTC.